This T cell receptor beta chain is drawn from a study of graft-versus-host responses after intestinal transplantation. About this clone: What it binds is unknown.

Germline CDR1 is MDHEN and CDR2 is SYDVKM. With 5 bases clipped from V and 5 bases from J, the junction kept 10 bases outside the gene matches. The CDR3 sequence is 16 residues long. Clones were read by immunoSEQ multiplex PCR, and TCRdb kept only the in-frame ones, dropping some. Seen here are about 120,000 clones, about 95% observed once, and the top ten hold over 2.5%. This chain connects TRBV28 to TRBJ2-1; 9 bases are a match to TRBD2. This clonotype was sampled from a human donor who received an intestinal transplant. The material sequenced was unstimulated CD8+ T cells sorted from spleen or lymph node cells, taken before intestinal transplant. This CDR3 reads CASSPHSGSTDNEQFF. The CDR3 coding sequence is TGTGCCAGCAGTCCCCATAGCGGGAGTACCGACAATGAGCAGTTCTTC.